Listed below are T cell receptor beta chains from one sample, sequenced in a study of monozygotic twins with inflammatory bowel disease. TCRdb re-called the 5' RACE reads and catalogs CDR3 proteins one per entry, DNA excluded. The sample holds under 350,000 distinct CDR3 sequences. The sample was blood. Receptors were obtained from a human donor with ulcerative colitis or Crohn's disease, or a healthy co-twin of an affected twin (not recorded which). The CDR3 runs from the conserved cysteine through the conserved F or W.

j_call cdr3_length v_call cdr3_aa
TRBJ2-7 15 TRBV28 CASSLPGTQSYEQYF
TRBJ2-1 14 TRBV20-1 CSAPDPSSYNEQFF
TRBJ2-5 17 TRBV15 CATSRDSGSSIQETQYF
TRBJ2-7 14 TRBV18 CASSYRTGTYEQYF
TRBJ2-5 15 TRBV7-9 CASSLMGQLKETQYF
TRBJ1-5 13 TRBV28 CASSWVGNQPQHF
TRBJ2-2 15 TRBV6-5 CASSYKHRITGELFF
TRBJ2-1 16 TRBV29-1 CSVTSPWGQGYNEQFF
TRBJ2-3 17 TRBV15 CATSRDPLAASTDTQYF
TRBJ2-1 14 TRBV7-9 CASSLNSGRDEQFF
TRBJ2-7 15 TRBV4-3 CASSPGGSGSYEQYF
TRBJ1-1 16 TRBV12-3/TRBV12-4 CASAKTPQGGNTEAFF
TRBJ2-5 15 TRBV28 CASDRTTGGGGTQYF
TRBJ2-1 14 TRBV5-1 CASSLGRANNEQFF
TRBJ1-5 14 TRBV6-2/TRBV6-3 CASSLDGYNQPQHF
TRBJ1-2 12 TRBV27 CASRGPRKGYTF
TRBJ2-7 16 TRBV3-1 CASSQVGLARKGEQYF
TRBJ2-3 15 TRBV6-1 CASSDRTFYTDTQYF
TRBJ2-7 15 TRBV4-2 CASSQGQAPSYEQYF
TRBJ1-2 14 TRBV7-6 CASSAETGSARYTF
TRBJ1-4 14 TRBV29-1 CSVVPVPPNEKLFF
TRBJ2-7 12 TRBV27 CASSFPKGEQYF
TRBJ2-7 14 TRBV18 CASSPPSFWTEQYF
TRBJ2-5 14 TRBV20-1 CSARDRASLETQYF
TRBJ2-7 17 TRBV6-5 CASSSPPGRGPIYEQYF
TRBJ2-7 15 TRBV27 CASSPSGSGGLSPYF
TRBJ2-7 15 TRBV7-9 CASSPTDRGPYEQYF
TRBJ2-5 13 TRBV5-1 CASSLARGETQYF
TRBJ1-1 14 TRBV11-2 CASSFSWGSTEAFF
TRBJ2-2 14 TRBV24-1 CATSATGYTGELFF
TRBJ1-5 14 TRBV20-1 CSAWKRTGNQPQHF
TRBJ2-5 14 TRBV3-1 CASSQDVGRETQYF
TRBJ2-7 16 TRBV7-2 CASSPRPNLGSSEQYF
TRBJ1-3 15 TRBV28 CASTLSGGTGNTIYF
TRBJ1-3 13 TRBV9 CASSVEPGNTIYF
TRBJ2-7 16 TRBV5-4 CASTPGAGGLGYEQYF
TRBJ2-2 18 TRBV7-3 CASSLSGPANLATGELFF
TRBJ2-7 18 TRBV10-1 CASSESGVSGRALHEQYF
TRBJ1-2 14 TRBV9 CASSDTRGFYGYTF
TRBJ2-4 12 TRBV12-3/TRBV12-4 CASSDRKNIQYF
TRBJ2-1 15 TRBV3-1 CASSFPDRGRGEQFF
TRBJ2-3 13 TRBV20-1 CSAESGSTDTQYF
TRBJ1-1 14 TRBV4-3 CASSPQQGVSEAFF
TRBJ1-1 14 TRBV12-3/TRBV12-4 CASSPRRGDTEAFF
TRBJ1-5 14 TRBV29-1 CSVGTGEGNQPQHF
TRBJ1-5 14 TRBV12-3/TRBV12-4 CASSLAAGLQPQHF
TRBJ1-2 13 TRBV3-1 CASSQEGWYGYTF
TRBJ2-7 13 TRBV20-1 CSAPGQDSYEQYF
TRBJ2-1 14 TRBV4-1 CASSQGWGYNEQFF
TRBJ1-6 14 TRBV14 CASSQGGDNSPLHF
TRBJ2-3 15 TRBV28 CASSFGSGSTDTQYF
TRBJ2-3 15 TRBV5-1 CASRPGQGSTDTQYF
TRBJ1-5 15 TRBV5-5 CASSYWGDTNQPQHF